The source of this TCR beta chain is a study of cytomegalovirus exposure and HLA in healthy donors. About the study: The study placed around 80% of its 398 genotyped donors in the Caucasian-associated ancestry cluster. General study results and limits: Accurate HLA-A and HLA-B prediction from TCR beta sequences was reported for most subjects. Among donors in an Asian-associated ancestry cluster, a later analysis reportedly found fewer N-insertions than the roughly 700-donor mean.

The PCR made use of 60 Vbeta and 13 Jbeta primers. Profiled with immunoSEQ multiplex PCR; TCRdb holds only in-frame clones, not every one. The sample holds approximately 88,000 clones, roughly 80% seen once. Regarding donors, all were healthy bone marrow donors. Germline V gives CDR1 LNHDA, CDR2 SQIVND (reference sequence). This CDR3 has 13 amino acids. In the case of this clone: Its antigen is still unknown. One junction end does not reproduce the germline sequence, and a read error may be involved.

The rearrangement joins TRBV19 to TRBJ1-1; TRBD1 aligns across 7 bases. The source is a man over 45 in good health and CMV-seropositive. Sequencing was done on a sample of PBMCs. In nucleotides, the CDR3 is TGTGCCAGTAGTCTCACAGGGGCCACTGAAACTTTCTTT. It translates to CASSLTGATETFF.